This T cell receptor (beta chain) was recovered during a study of a mutant IDH1 vaccine in newly diagnosed glioma. Trimming at V came to 2 bases and at J to 5 bases, leaving 16 bases not matched to a gene. The CDR3 sequence is 18 residues long. Germline CDR1 SGHDT, CDR2 YYEEEE. Time point denoted: week 23, last vaccination. Topical imiquimod accompanied each vaccine dose, which consisted of 300 ug of mutant IDH1 20-mer peptide. As to this clone: Its specificity is unknown.

Assay used: immunoSEQ multiplex PCR; TCRdb lists only in-frame clones, some missing. This sample carries roughly 50,000 clones, about 81% of them seen once, and the ten largest clones take around 8%. The rearrangement links TRBV5-6 to TRBJ2-5; 9 nucleotides agree with TRBD2. The source is a woman in her 40s with glioma. Some clones in this sample may be carry-over from other donors' samples. The sequences come from PBMCs, collected from a glioma patient whose treatment included an IDH1 peptide vaccine. CDR3 nucleotides: TGTGCCAGCAGCTTCGGGCTAGCGGGGAAGGGGTCAGGGGAGACCCAGTACTTC. This encodes CASSFGLAGKGSGETQYF. The variable domain in full, with the rest retrieved from reference TRBV5-6 and TRBJ2-5, is DAGVTQSPTHLIKTRGQQVTLRCSPKSGHDTVSWYQQALGQGPQFIFQYYEEEERQRGNFPDRFSGHQFPNYSSELNVNALLLGDSALYLCASSFGLAGKGSGETQYFGPGTRLLVL.